A selection of T cell receptor beta chains follows, all from one sample in a study of blood T cell repertoires in COVID-19. Profiling relied on immunoSEQ multiplex PCR, and the TCRdb table lists in-frame clones only, not all of them. The table includes a few hundred thousand clones, roughly 88% detected once. The sequenced sample consisted of peripheral blood. The source of these receptors is a woman aged 70-85 years with COVID-19, enrolled during active disease. CDR3s include the opening cysteine and the closing phenylalanine or tryptophan. A D gene is named only where the DNA matches it firmly. Only part of the rows carry a size: once, few, many, or a class if the clone is expanded.

j_call	clone_size	v_call	cdr3_length	d_call	cdr3_nt	cdr3_aa
TRBJ2-3	few	TRBV28	17	TRBD2	TGTGCCAGCAGTTTCGGCGGGACTAGCGGGATCCCAGATACGCAGTATTTT	CASSFGGTSGIPDTQYF
TRBJ1-6	few	TRBV11-2	14	TRBD1	TGTGCCAGCAGCTCCGGGACAGGGCATTCACCCCTCCACTTT	CASSSGTGHSPLHF
TRBJ1-1	NA	TRBV3-1/TRBV3-2	16	TRBD1	TGTGCCAGCAGCCTCAGGGGGACAGGGGGGAACACTGAAGCTTTCTTT	CASSLRGTGGNTEAFF
TRBJ1-4	NA	TRBV19	14	NA	TGTGCCAGTACCCGTTTTGAGGGCCAGGAAAAACTGTTTTTT	CASTRFEGQEKLFF
TRBJ2-3	NA	TRBV7-2	16	TRBD2	TGTGCCAGCAGCGTCAGACTAGCGGGAGGCGCAGATACGCAGTATTTT	CASSVRLAGGADTQYF
TRBJ2-3	NA	TRBV27	12	NA	TGTGCCAGCAGTTCGGCAGGGCCTACGCAGTATTTT	CASSSAGPTQYF
TRBJ2-2	NA	TRBV18	14	NA	TGTGCCAGCTTAGGGGGATTGAACACCGGGGAGCTGTTTTTT	CASLGGLNTGELFF
TRBJ2-3	NA	TRBV6-6	16	TRBD2	TGTGCCAGCACCCTACTAGCGGGAGTGAGGGCAGATACGCAGTATTTT	CASTLLAGVRADTQYF
TRBJ2-7	NA	TRBV5-1	15	NA	TGCGCCAGCAGCCCCAGACAGGCGACCTCCTACGAGCAGTACTTC	CASSPRQATSYEQYF
TRBJ2-1	NA	TRBV9	14	TRBD2	TGTGCCAGCAGCGTAAGACTAGCGGGAGCCGAGCAGTTCTTC	CASSVRLAGAEQFF
TRBJ2-7	once	TRBV4-2	15	TRBD1	TGTGCCAGCAGCCCCAACAGGGGACCATCCTACGAGCAGTACTTC	CASSPNRGPSYEQYF
TRBJ1-1	NA	TRBV7-9	16	NA	TGTGCCAGCAGCTTAGGACCGGACAGACCAACTGTAGGGGCTTTCTTT	CASSLGPDRPTVGAFF
TRBJ2-1	NA	TRBV30	12	NA	TGTGCCTGGAGAACGGCCTACAATGAGCAGTTCTTC	CAWRTAYNEQFF
TRBJ2-1	NA	TRBV12-2	21	NA	TGTGCAAGTCGCTTAGAGCCCAGAGAAGGCAGCGGGTGCCGCTCCTACAATGAGCAGTTCTTC	CASRLEPREGSGCRSYNEQFF
TRBJ1-1	NA	TRBV6-1	16	NA	TGTGCCAGCAGTGAAGCGCATACGACAGGATACACTGAAGCTTTCTTT	CASSEAHTTGYTEAFF
TRBJ1-4	NA	TRBV24-1	15	TRBD1	TGTGCCACCAGTGATTCCGGGACAGCTAATGAAAAACTGTTTTTT	CATSDSGTANEKLFF
TRBJ2-3	NA	TRBV28	16	TRBD2	TGTGCCAGCAGTTCGCGACTAGCGGGAGGAACAGATACGCAGTATTTT	CASSSRLAGGTDTQYF
TRBJ1-2	NA	TRBV3-1/TRBV3-2	14	NA	TGTGCCAGCAGCCAAGATTTGGGGGCCTATGGCTACACCTTC	CASSQDLGAYGYTF
TRBJ1-6	NA	TRBV5-4	15	NA	TGTGCCAGCAGCCCCATCCCCAGGGTAGGGTCACCCCTCCACTTT	CASSPIPRVGSPLHF
TRBJ1-1	NA	TRBV27	15	TRBD1	TGTGCCAGCAGTTTACTTACCAGGGGGTACACTGAAGCTTTCTTT	CASSLLTRGYTEAFF
TRBJ2-1	NA	TRBV7-2	13	TRBD2	TGTGCCAGCAGCATTAGCGGGGACAATGAGCAGTTCTTC	CASSISGDNEQFF
TRBJ1-1	NA	TRBV6-4	14	NA	TGTGCCAGCAGTCGGACAGTGTGGGACACTGAAGCTTTCTTT	CASSRTVWDTEAFF
TRBJ2-7	few	TRBV10-3	12	NA	TGTGCCATCAAAAGGGGTTCCTACGAGCAGTACTTC	CAIKRGSYEQYF
TRBJ1-2	NA	TRBV20-1	10	NA	TGCAGTGCTCTACGGGAGGGCTACACCTTC	CSALREGYTF
TRBJ1-6	NA	TRBV3-1/TRBV3-2	18	TRBD1	TGTGCCAGCAGCCAAGTCGTAGGGGGCATATCCTATAATTCACCCCTCCACTTT	CASSQVVGGISYNSPLHF
TRBJ2-7	NA	TRBV11-3	16	TRBD2	TGTGCCAGCAGCGATCAAGGGACTAGCAGTGCCTACGAGCAGTACTTC	CASSDQGTSSAYEQYF
TRBJ2-7	NA	TRBV10-3	13	TRBD2	TGTGCCATCAGTGCGCTCGGGACTATGGAGCAGTACTTC	CAISALGTMEQYF
TRBJ1-1	NA	TRBV14	13	NA	TGTGCCAGCAGCCTCGGCGGTTTTGGTGAAGCTTTCTTT	CASSLGGFGEAFF
TRBJ1-3	NA	TRBV29-1	11	NA	TGCAGCGGGAGGACTGGAAACACCATATATTTT	CSGRTGNTIYF
TRBJ2-7	NA	TRBV6-6	15	TRBD1	TGTGCCAGCAGTGGCTCAGGGGGCTCAAGATACGAGCAGTACTTC	CASSGSGGSRYEQYF
TRBJ2-1	NA	TRBV4-2	15	TRBD2	TGTGCCAGCAGCCTGAAGCGGGGCTCAGACAATGAGCAGTTCTTC	CASSLKRGSDNEQFF
TRBJ2-1	once	TRBV30	13	TRBD1	TGTGCCTGGAGAACAGACAGGGGAGGTGAGCAGTTCTTC	CAWRTDRGGEQFF
TRBJ2-3	NA	TRBV12-3/TRBV12-4	13	NA	TGTGCCAGCAGAATAAATGCGGCAGATACGCAGTATTTT	CASRINAADTQYF
TRBJ1-1	NA	TRBV25-1	15	TRBD1	TGTGCCAGCAGTGAGGGACAGGGAGGAAACACTGAAGCTTTCTTT	CASSEGQGGNTEAFF
TRBJ2-5	few	TRBV7-2	16	NA	TGTGCCAGCAGCTTAGAGGCCCCAGGTCTCCAAGAGACCCAGTACTTC	CASSLEAPGLQETQYF
TRBJ1-5	NA	TRBV14	13	NA	TGTGCCAGCAGCCCACAGCCGGGGAAGCCCCAGCATTTT	CASSPQPGKPQHF
TRBJ2-1	NA	TRBV9	14	NA	TGTGCCAGCAGCGCGAGTACTACCCACAATGAGCAGTTCTTC	CASSASTTHNEQFF
TRBJ2-7	once	TRBV11-2	14	NA	TGTGCCAGCAGCAATTCCTGGGCGTCCTACGAGCAGTACTTC	CASSNSWASYEQYF
TRBJ1-3	NA	TRBV7-9	17	TRBD1	TGTGCCAGCAGCTCATTGAGGTTCAGGGGGCAAGGAAACACCATATATTTT	CASSSLRFRGQGNTIYF
TRBJ2-7	NA	TRBV28	14	TRBD1	TGTGCCAGCGGTTTACTTCGGGACAGCTACGAGCAGTACTTC	CASGLLRDSYEQYF
TRBJ2-7	NA	TRBV12-1	14	NA	TGTGCCAGCAGCTTTGAGGACAGGGGTGTCGAGCAGTACTTC	CASSFEDRGVEQYF
TRBJ2-7	NA	TRBV11-2	15	TRBD2	TGTGCCAGCAGCTCGCCGGGACTAGCGGGACGCGAGCAGTACTTC	CASSSPGLAGREQYF
TRBJ2-7	few	TRBV7-8	15	TRBD1	TGTGCCAGCAGCACGGACAGGGGGCGAACCTACGAGCAGTACTTC	CASSTDRGRTYEQYF
TRBJ1-1	NA	TRBV28	12	NA	TGTGCCAGCAGTACAGGGAACACTGAAGCTTTCTTT	CASSTGNTEAFF
TRBJ1-5	NA	TRBV6-5	15	NA	TGTGCCAGCAGTTACTTCAGGGCGGGCAATCAGCCCCAGCATTTT	CASSYFRAGNQPQHF
TRBJ2-7	NA	TRBV5-4	13	TRBD1	TGTGCCAGCAGCTCCCGGGACAGGAGTGAGCAGTACTTC	CASSSRDRSEQYF
TRBJ2-1	few	TRBV6-2/TRBV6-3	18	NA	TGTGCCAGCACCCCCCGGGATCTAGCCTTGAGCTCCTACAATGAGCAGTTCTTC	CASTPRDLALSSYNEQFF
TRBJ1-5	once	TRBV4-1	14	TRBD1	TGCGCCAGCAGCGAGGACAGGGGAGGTCAGCCCCAGCATTTT	CASSEDRGGQPQHF
TRBJ1-3	NA	TRBV6-5	14	TRBD1	TGTGCCAGCAGGGCCGGGACAGGGGGAAACACCATATATTTT	CASRAGTGGNTIYF